The 19 T cell receptor beta chains below come from one sample, sequenced in a study of OX40 agonist ivuxolimab in advanced cancers. Library prep was done by the immunoSEQ multiplex PCR assay. TCRdb re-hosts the immuneACCESS table, in-frame sequences only. Its copies lack some clones; in the studies checked, an unresolved V gene accounts for under half of them, and the cause for the rest is not known. The sample has 55,000 to 90,000 clones on record, about 91% of them singletons. The ten largest clones capture 0.8% to 0.9% of the sample. This sample comprised CD4+ or CD8+ T cells sorted from blood, obtained in a trial of the OX40 agonist ivuxolimab. These receptors originate from an adult with an advanced solid tumor such as melanoma, head and neck, liver or kidney cancer.

CDR3 region: CASSERDTYEQYF. In DNA form, the CDR3 reads TGTGCCAGCAGTGAACGGGACACCTACGAGCAGTACTTC. This chain links TRBV6-5 with TRBJ2-7; maybe TRBD1 (6 bases). This CDR3 region has 13 residues. Trimming took 5 bases from V and 2 from J, leaving 10 bases between them. Germline V gives CDR1 MNHEY, CDR2 SVGAGI.

The chain is built from TRBV5-4 and TRBJ2-7; TRBD1 matches at 12 bases. This CDR3 has 16 residues. The J segment lost 6 bases and the V segment lost 2 bases, leaving 9 bases of the junction unmatched. Germline V gene lookup returns CDR1 SGHNT and CDR2 YYREEE (reference sequence). Here the CDR3 DNA reads TGTGCCAGCAGCTTTGACAGGGGACAGGGGGCTGCCGAGCAGTACTTC. Translated: CASSFDRGQGAAEQYF.

A word on this clone: An end of the junction does not agree with germline; a read error may underlie this. The chain links TRBV29-1 to TRBJ2-1, with no clear D. The CDR3 contains 11 residues. Germline-derived CDR1 and CDR2 are SQVTM and ANQGSEA. This CDR3 is CSPANYNGQFF. The CDR3 bases are TGCAGCCCCGCAAATTACAATGGGCAGTTCTTC.

V and J are TRBV7-9 and TRBJ2-2; D gene uncertain. Germline lookup yields CDR1 SEHNR and CDR2 FQNEAQ (reference sequence). The CDR3 totals 13 residues. The ends were cut back, 3 bases at V and 3 bases at J, with 5 bases in the middle. CDR3 loop: CASSLTHTGELFF. The CDR3 DNA follows: TGTGCCAGCAGCTTGACCCACACCGGGGAGCTGTTTTTT. The whole variable domain, filled in from reference TRBV7-9 and TRBJ2-2, reads DTGVSQNPRHKITKRGQNVTFRCDPISEHNRLYWYRQTLGQGPEFLTYFQNEAQLEKSRLLSDRFSAERPKGSFSTLEIQRTEQGDSAMYLCASSLTHTGELFFGEGSRLTVL.

V is TRBV18 and J is TRBJ1-6; D perhaps matches TRBD1 (6 bases). The CDR3 sequence is 16 residues long. V lost 5 bases and J 3 bases, leaving 14 bases between the germline ends. The germline V gene encodes CDR1 KGHSH and CDR2 LQKENI. CDR3 residues: CASSSLGQIYNSPLHF. The DNA for the CDR3 is TGTGCCAGCTCATCTTTAGGACAGATCTATAATTCACCCCTCCACTTT.

This clone was picked up one time. The chain combines TRBV11-2 with TRBJ2-2; no clear D. In germline, CDR1 is SGHAT, CDR2 FQNNGV. V lost 3 bases, J lost 5 bases, and 7 bases lay in between. This CDR3 has 13 residues. CDR3 bases: TGTGCCAGCAGCTTTGACGGGACCGGGGAGCTGTTTTTT. This encodes CASSFDGTGELFF.

The gene calls are TRBV2 and TRBJ1-1, with D hard to call. Germline V gene data show CDR1 as SNHLY and CDR2 as FYNNEI. The CDR3 extends over 15 amino acids. Trimming left V 7 bases short and J 4 bases short, with 19 bases between. The CDR3 DNA reads TGTGCCAGCACCTTTGACCCAGGCCGTGTCACTGAAGCTTTCTTT. Encoded protein: CASTFDPGRVTEAFF. The full variable domain, rest sourced from reference TRBV2 and TRBJ1-1, is EPEVTQTPSHQVTQMGQEVILRCVPISNHLYFYWYRQILGQKVEFLVSFYNNEISEKSEIFDDQFSVERPDGSNFTLKIRSTKLEDSAMYFCASTFDPGRVTEAFFGQGTRLTVV.

This clone was detected once. This rearrangement joins TRBV6-1 to TRBJ2-7; D call uncertain. The CDR3 runs 13 residues. V was trimmed by 7 bases and J by 4 bases, leaving 14 bases between them. Germline CDR1 MNHNS, CDR2 SASEGT. The chain's CDR3 is CASTPEGKYEQYF. CDR3 DNA sequence: TGTGCCAGCACGCCGGAAGGTAAATACGAGCAGTACTTC.

This sequence joins TRBV27 and TRBJ2-1; the D call may be TRBD1 or TRBD2 (5 bases each). The ends were cut back, 5 bases at V and 5 bases at J, with 10 bases in the middle. Germline V gives CDR1 MNHEY, CDR2 SMNVEV (reference sequence). The CDR3 has 13 amino acids. The CDR3 protein is CASSHGTDNEQFF. The CDR3 coding sequence is TGTGCCAGCAGTCACGGGACGGACAATGAGCAGTTCTTC.

This clone appeared a few times. Here the CDR3 DNA reads TGTGCCAGCAGTGCCGGCAACCCGAGTACCAGAGAGACCCAGTACTTC. It translates to CASSAGNPSTRETQYF. V gene TRBV2 combines with J gene TRBJ2-5; D gene unclear. CDR3 size: 16 residues. Germline V CDR1 and CDR2: SNHLY, FYNNEI. V lost 4 bases and J 4 bases, leaving 19 bases between the germline ends.

The genes are TRBV5-4 and TRBJ1-1, with 8 bases aligning to TRBD1. Germline CDR1 is SGHNT and CDR2 is YYREEE (reference sequence). The J segment lost 0 bases and the V segment lost 3 bases, leaving 7 bases of the junction unmatched. This CDR3 is 16 amino acids long. The CDR3, as DNA: TGTGCCAGCAGCTCAGGGGGCGCCCTTATGAACACTGAAGCTTTCTTT. The encoded protein is CASSSGGALMNTEAFF.

The chain has TRBV6-1 and TRBJ2-7, with 9 positions matching TRBD1. Germline V gene data show CDR1 as MNHNS and CDR2 as SASEGT. The length of the CDR3 is 14 residues. With 6 bases clipped from V and 2 bases from J, the junction kept 5 bases outside the gene matches. CDR3 sequence reads: CASRTGQGAYEQYF. The CDR3 DNA reads TGTGCCAGCAGAACGGGACAGGGCGCCTACGAGCAGTACTTC.

As concerns this clone: One junction end does not reproduce the germline sequence, and a read error may be involved. The rearrangement uses TRBV19 and TRBJ2-5; TRBD2 matches at 12 bases. CDR3 length equals 16 residues. Germline CDR1 is LNHDA and CDR2 is SQIVND (reference sequence). The CDR3 reads CASRRTSGGTQEAQYF. The CDR3 DNA sequence: TGTGCCAGTAGACGTACTAGCGGGGGGACGCAAGAGGCCCAGTACTTC. The full variable domain, with the rest looked up from reference TRBV19 and TRBJ2-5, is DGGITQSPKYLFRKEGQNVTLSCEQNLNHDAMYWYRQDPGQGLRLIYYSQIVNDFQKGDIAEGYSVSREKKESFPLTVTSAQKNPTAFYLCASRRTSGGTQEAQYFGPGTRLLVL.

This chain joins TRBV2 and TRBJ2-7; D not certain. V was pared by 3 bases and J by 1 base, with 13 bases between. Looked up from germline, CDR1 is SNHLY and CDR2 is FYNNEI. This CDR3 is 15 amino acids long. The CDR3 sequence: CASSDEQLDSYEQYF. DNA for the CDR3: TGTGCCAGCAGTGACGAACAGCTAGATTCCTACGAGCAGTACTTC.

Here the CDR3 DNA reads TGTGCCAGCAGCAGGGCAGGGGGCGCATTTGAGCAGTACTTC. As protein: CASSRAGGAFEQYF. The chain has TRBV4-2 and TRBJ2-7, with 8 positions matching TRBD1. Germline V lookup: CDR1 LGHNA, CDR2 YNFKEQ. This CDR3 is built from 14 residues. The V segment lost 5 bases and the J segment 7 bases; nucleotides outside the gene matches: 10.

This clone was seen just once. The V call is TRBV6-1, the J call TRBJ1-1; D is possibly TRBD1 (6 bases). Germline V gene data show CDR1 as MNHNS and CDR2 as SASEGT. Deletions cut 4 bases from V and 10 bases from J, with 13 bases between. The CDR3 covers 12 residues. The CDR3 protein is CASSAAGGGAFF. Written as DNA, the CDR3 is TGTGCCAGCAGTGCCGCGGGGGGCGGAGCTTTCTTT.

The J gene is TRBJ1-1, the V gene TRBV2, with TRBD1 matching 7 bases. CDR1 is SNHLY, CDR2 FYNNEI, per germline. Unmatched junction bases numbered 14, after V lost 6 bases and J lost 4 bases. This CDR3 has 16 residues. The CDR3 DNA follows: TGTGCCAGCAGCCCCTGGGGACAGACTATGGGCACTGAAGCTTTCTTT. It yields the protein CASSPWGQTMGTEAFF.

This chain connects TRBV11-2 to TRBJ2-5; TRBD1 or TRBD2 may be the D gene (5 bases each). Per germline, CDR1 SGHAT and CDR2 FQNNGV. Trimming left V 1 base short and J 4 bases short, with 13 bases between. The CDR3 totals 15 residues. CDR3 loop: CASSLGSRGPETQYF. CDR3 DNA: TGTGCCAGCAGCTTAGGGTCGAGGGGACCAGAGACCCAGTACTTC.

The chain is built from TRBV6-6 and TRBJ1-5, with D tentatively TRBD1 (5 bases). CDR3 size: 16 residues. V lost 5 bases, J lost 3 bases, and 17 bases lay in between. CDR1 and CDR2 (germline): MNHNY, SVGAGI (reference sequence). The CDR3 reads CASSPARGSFNQPQHF. The CDR3 DNA sequence: TGTGCCAGCAGTCCCGCTCGGGGGTCCTTCAATCAGCCCCAGCATTTT.